This is a list of T cell receptor beta chains from one sample in a study of neurological immune-mediated disorders. In TCRdb, the 5' RACE reads were re-called with MiXCR into one record per CDR3 protein. The sample carries under 35,000 distinct CDR3 sequences, around 25% recorded once. The sample was CD4+ T cells from blood. Every receptor here comes from a middle-aged man with HTLV-1-associated myelopathy (HAM/TSP). Each CDR3 is given with its conserved first and last residue. The D gene is left open where the match is weak. Clone size appears in some rows only: once, few, many, or a class for an expanded clone.

>.|TRBJ2-7|TRBV5-1|medium-sized
CASSLSPRDEQYF
TGCGCCAGCAGCTTGTCCCCACGGGACGAGCAGTACTTC
>TRBD1|TRBJ1-5|TRBV18|many
CASSPARIDRGYQPQHF
TGTGCCAGCTCACCAGCTAGGATCGACAGGGGGTATCAGCCCCAGCATTTT
>TRBD2|TRBJ2-1|TRBV14|many
CASSLLGLAGEGEQFF
TGTGCCAGCAGCCTCCTGGGGCTAGCGGGAGAAGGTGAGCAGTTCTTC
>TRBD1|TRBJ2-7|TRBV28|many
CASSRLRDRGDEQYF
TGTGCCAGCAGTCGTCTCCGGGACAGGGGCGACGAGCAGTACTTC
>TRBD1|TRBJ2-1|TRBV20-1|.
CSARDSGTGSYNEQFF
TGCAGTGCTAGAGATTCCGGGACAGGGTCATACAATGAGCAGTTCTTC
>TRBD2|TRBJ2-7|TRBV10-3|many
CAISDPSGSGYEQYF
TGTGCCATCAGTGACCCTAGCGGGAGTGGCTACGAGCAGTACTTC
>.|TRBJ2-1|TRBV5-1|many
CASSLGSGPRNEQFF
TGCGCCAGCAGCTTGGGTAGCGGCCCAAGGAATGAGCAGTTCTTC
>.|TRBJ2-3|TRBV7-9|.
CASIGDRTDTQYF
TGTGCCAGCATCGGCGACCGCACAGATACGCAGTATTTT
>.|TRBJ1-2|TRBV3-1|many
CASSQEGLHGYTF
TGTGCCAGCAGCCAAGAGGGGCTCCATGGCTACACCTTC
>.|TRBJ1-1|TRBV11-2|many
CASSYTMNTEAFF
TGTGCCAGCAGCTACACTATGAACACTGAAGCTTTCTTT
>.|TRBJ2-3|TRBV20-1|many
CSARAGRGTDTQYF
TGCAGTGCTAGGGCAGGGCGGGGCACAGATACGCAGTATTTT
>TRBD1|TRBJ1-2|TRBV7-2|once
CASSFEGAPRDGYTF
TGTGCCAGCAGCTTTGAGGGGGCGCCTCGTGATGGCTACACCTTC
>TRBD2|TRBJ2-3|TRBV20-1|.
CSASTSGSTDTQYF
TGCAGTGCTTCAACTAGCGGGAGCACAGATACGCAGTATTTT
>.|TRBJ2-7|TRBV10-3|.
CAISQQGSYEQYF
TGTGCCATCAGCCAACAGGGCTCCTACGAGCAGTACTTC
>.|TRBJ2-2|TRBV29-1|.
CSVEPFANTGELFF
TGCAGCGTTGAACCGTTCGCGAACACCGGGGAGCTGTTTTTT
>.|TRBJ1-1|TRBV27|few
CASSLGGLGTEAFF
TGTGCCAGCAGTTTAGGGGGTTTGGGGACTGAAGCTTTCTTT
>TRBD1|TRBJ2-6|TRBV5-1|many
CASSLEPGQGRSGANVLTF
TGCGCCAGCAGCTTGGAACCGGGACAGGGGCGCTCTGGGGCCAACGTCCTGACTTTC
>.|TRBJ2-1|TRBV20-1|many
CSASVGGTNEQFF
TGCAGTGCTAGTGTTGGGGGGACCAATGAGCAGTTCTTC
>.|TRBJ2-1|TRBV20-1|.
CSARSTYNEQFF
TGCAGTGCTAGGTCGACCTACAATGAGCAGTTCTTC
>.|TRBJ2-5|TRBV9|many
CASSQGRETQYF
TGTGCCAGCAGTCAGGGTCGGGAGACCCAGTACTTC
>.|TRBJ2-2|TRBV7-8|many
CASSPELGYTGELFF
TGTGCCAGCAGCCCCGAGTTGGGGTACACCGGGGAGCTGTTTTTT
>TRBD1|TRBJ1-5|TRBV20-1|many
CSARKGATNQPQHF
TGCAGTGCTAGAAAGGGGGCAACGAATCAGCCCCAGCATTTT
>.|TRBJ2-2|TRBV20-1|many
CSADRSGRELFF
TGCAGTGCTGACAGGTCCGGCCGGGAGCTGTTTTTT
>.|TRBJ1-2|TRBV20-1|few
CSAKQGIYGYTF
TGCAGTGCTAAGCAGGGGATCTATGGCTACACCTTC
>TRBD2|TRBJ2-1|TRBV5-4|many
CASSAGVAGYNEQFF
TGTGCCAGCAGCGCCGGGGTAGCGGGCTACAATGAGCAGTTCTTC
>.|TRBJ2-5|TRBV3-1|many
CASSLYRPGETQYF
TGTGCCAGCAGCCTCTACAGGCCTGGGGAGACCCAGTACTTC
>.|TRBJ1-1|TRBV20-1|many
CSASIPAGAFF
TGCAGTGCTAGCATTCCGGCTGGGGCTTTCTTT
>TRBD2|TRBJ2-7|TRBV20-1|few
CSARRLAGTYEQYF
TGCAGTGCTAGGCGGCTAGCGGGGACCTACGAGCAGTACTTC